The text below deals with one T cell receptor beta chain. Antigen specificity is unknown. The entry originates in a study of cytomegalovirus exposure and HLA in healthy donors. Study-wide results and limits: A cluster of highly shared sequence variants was likely a sequencing artifact.

PCR amplification relied on 60 Vbeta primers (plus 13 Jbeta primers). The protocol was immunoSEQ multiplex PCR, while the TCRdb copy is restricted to in-frame clones and leaves out a portion. The sample yields some 160,000 clones, 80% to 90% seen once. From germline, CDR1 is MNHNY and CDR2 SVGAGI (reference sequence). The CDR3 sequence is 16 residues long. The V end was cut by 0 bases, the J end by 5 bases, with 13 bases between. The specimen was PBMCs. V gene TRBV6-6 combines with J gene TRBJ2-2; tentatively, D is TRBD1 (6 bases). The sequence derives from a boy aged 2 to 10 in good health and CMV-seronegative. CDR3 bases: TGTGCCAGCAGTTACTCGGGACACCAAATAACCGGGGAGCTGTTTTTT. Translating it yields CASSYSGHQITGELFF.